This T cell receptor (beta chain) was observed in a study of spatial heterogeneity in lung cancer. Study at large: In tumor regions, TCR transcript counts tracked strongly with a T cell module score from matched bulk RNA-seq.

Study-wide points: Mutation tallies in tumors tracked expanded intratumoral alpha and beta TCR counts.

A note on this clonotype: Its antigen is as yet unknown. This beta chain is off target for a library built for alpha chains, so its abundance means little.

The CDR3 runs to 14 residues. Germline CDR1 is SNHLY and CDR2 is FYNNEI. V was cut by 4 bases and J by 4 bases, with 13 bases left in between. Time point noted: sample taken at primary tumor resection. A unique molecular identifier was carried by every single TCR cDNA molecule. Each CDR3 protein gets one entry after TCRdb re-called the 5' RACE reads with MiXCR. The table shows some 5,900 distinct CDR3 sequences, with around 8.3% occurring only once. The sequence came from a female donor with early-stage non-small cell lung cancer. The J gene is TRBJ2-5, the V gene TRBV2; D call uncertain. This specimen consisted of lung tumor tissue, obtained at surgery. The CDR3 DNA is TGTGCCAGCAGTGCTCGTCTACCACGAGAGACCCAGTACTTC. Translation: CASSARLPRETQYF. The whole variable domain, remainder taken from reference TRBV2 and TRBJ2-5, is EPEVTQTPSHQVTQMGQEVILRCVPISNHLYFYWYRQILGQKVEFLVSFYNNEISEKSEIFDDQFSVERPDGSNFTLKIRSTKLEDSAMYFCASSARLPRETQYFGPGTRLLVL.